Sequencing of this T cell receptor (beta chain) was carried out in a study of T cells in Graves' hyperthyroidism and ophthalmopathy. Germline values: CDR1 ENHRY, CDR2 SYGVKD. Trimming took 5 bases from V and 1 from J; bases not matched to a gene: 7. The CDR3 runs to 16 residues. RNA transcripts yielded amplified TCR beta CDR3 regions. HTBI primers were used for first-round RT-PCR of the TCR CDR3. MiXCR, run by TCRdb on the multiplex PCR reads, gives a single entry per CDR3 protein. Seen here are around 600,000 distinct CDR3 sequences, approximately 14% observed once, and the top ten hold under 15%. This clonotype was observed a handful of times.

The material sequenced was blood. The clonotype originates from a woman between 50 and 59 years old with Graves' ophthalmopathy. V and J are TRBV10-3 and TRBJ2-3, with TRBD2 matching 9 bases. CDR3 sequence: CAISKRTSAGTDTQYF. Written as DNA, the CDR3 is TGTGCCATCAGTAAACGGACTAGCGCAGGCACAGATACGCAGTATTTT.